This T cell receptor beta chain emerged from a study of PD-L1 blockade in urothelial cancer. For the study at large: Each patient had 0 to 3 earlier chemotherapy regimens. Study results and caveats: Below-median pretreatment blood TCR clonality was associated with improved progression-free and overall survival. In blood at 3 weeks, tumor-associated clones expanded more among patients with durable benefit.

Some clones are missing from TCRdb's copy, which holds only in-frame ones; the method was immunoSEQ multiplex PCR. In the table there are about 82,000 clones, 87% of which are singletons. Remarks on this clone: The antigen remains undetermined.

The patients had locally advanced or metastatic urothelial carcinoma. The CDR3 consists of 16 residues. V shed 3 bases, J shed 3 bases, and the junction held 9 bases outside the gene matches. The germline gives CDR1 LNHNV, CDR2 YYDKDF (reference sequence). V and J are TRBV15 and TRBJ1-1; 8 bases align to TRBD1. The specimen was PBMCs, collected around atezolizumab (anti-PD-L1) treatment. This TCR was recovered from a woman in her 70s with urothelial cancer. The CDR3 loop is CATSSKPDRVDTEAFF. In nucleotides, the CDR3 is TGTGCCACCAGCAGTAAACCGGACAGGGTGGACACTGAAGCTTTCTTT.